Below, 4 T cell receptor beta chains from the same sample are listed, as sequenced in a study of human CD8 memory T cell subsets. UMI-labeled 5' RACE was used to make TCR beta libraries. No DNA is given; TCRdb re-called the 5' RACE reads and lists each CDR3 protein once. This sample contains approximately 10,000 distinct CDR3 sequences. Sequenced material: CD8+ stem-like memory T cells (TSCM and TCM) sorted from PBMCs. The subset here: stem-like memory CD8 T cells (TSTEM), CCR7+ PD-1- TIGIT-. Source of these receptors: a human donor in good health.

This clonotype is called medium-sized (0.01 to 0.1%) based on its frequency. The gene calls are TRBV20-1 and TRBJ1-5; checking the TCRdb D call of TRBD1 is not possible without DNA. This CDR3 is 15 amino acids long. CDR1 is DFQATT, CDR2 SNEGSKA, per germline (reference sequence). The CDR3 here is CSATLGLGSNQPQHF.

The chain couples TRBV18 to TRBJ1-2; TCRdb's D call of TRBD1 is untestable without DNA. This CDR3 comprises 17 residues. CDR1 is KGHSH and CDR2 is LQKENI in the germline V gene. CDR3 loop: CASTTADRVLPGYGYTF.

This clonotype is called medium-sized based on its frequency. The chain is built from TRBV7-8 and TRBJ2-3. CDR1 and CDR2 (germline): SGHVS, FQNEAQ. This CDR3 comprises 14 residues. This CDR3 is CASSLDGVVDTQYF. Combining the CDR3 with reference TRBV7-8 and TRBJ2-3 gives the whole variable domain GAGVSQSPRYKVAKRGQDVALRCDPISGHVSLFWYQQALGQGPEFLTYFQNEAQLDKSGLPSDRFFAERPEGSVSTLKIQRTQQEDSAVYLCASSLDGVVDTQYFGPGTRLTVL.

Here the CDR3 reads CASSVGGGGGKNIQYF. The genes are TRBV9 and TRBJ2-4; TCRdb calls TRBD1, which cannot be checked without DNA. CDR1 and CDR2 (germline): SGDLS, YYNGEE. CDR3 length: 16 amino acids.